What follows are 3 T cell receptor beta chains derived from one specimen sequenced in a study of blood T cell repertoires in COVID-19. The method was immunoSEQ multiplex PCR; TCRdb's version includes in-frame clones alone and lacks a portion of them. Here the sample spans fewer than 300,000 clones, less than 85% being singletons. The sample taken for sequencing was peripheral blood. Every receptor here comes from a human donor with COVID-19, enrolled during active disease. The donor label of this sample is uncertain.

The V and J genes are TRBV3-1 (or the pseudogene TRBV3-2) and TRBJ1-1, with TRBD1 as a possible D gene (6 bases). This CDR3 comprises 14 residues. The V gene lost 2 bases and the J gene lost 1 base, with 8 bases spanning the gap. CDR1 LGHDT and CDR2 YNNKEL come from the germline V gene (reference sequence). This CDR3 reads CASSQRGQNTEAFF. Here the CDR3 DNA reads TGTGCCAGCAGCCAAAGGGGACAGAACACTGAAGCTTTCTTT.

The chain carries TRBV20-1 and TRBJ1-2; tentatively, D is TRBD1 (5 bases). V gave up 3 bases and J gave up 8 bases, with 28 bases separating them. Germline CDR1 reads DFQATT; CDR2 reads SNEGSKA (reference sequence). CDR3 length: 17 amino acids. CDR3 protein: CSASRTGGAGRVNGYTF. The CDR3 nucleotides are TGCAGTGCTAGTCGCACCGGCGGGGCGGGCAGGGTTAACGGCTACACCTTC.

The chain has TRBV11-3 and TRBJ2-1; possible D gene TRBD2, 6 bases. The V and J ends lost 3 bases and 1 base respectively, with 10 bases between them. The germline V gene encodes CDR1 SGHNT and CDR2 YENEEA. The CDR3 consists of 15 residues. The CDR3 sequence is CASSLREESYNEQFF. CDR3 DNA: TGTGCCAGCAGCTTGAGGGAGGAATCCTACAATGAGCAGTTCTTC.